This record covers a single T cell receptor (beta chain). The antigen is unknown. The V gene's germline CDR1 is MNHNY and CDR2 SVGAGI (reference sequence). V lost 0 bases, J lost 15 bases, and 15 bases stayed unmatched. CDR3 length: 16 residues. Profiled with immunoSEQ multiplex PCR; TCRdb holds only in-frame clones, not every one. The repertoire holds approximately 28,000 clones, roughly 85% seen once, with around 0.38% in the top ten. Memory T cells were CD45RO+, naive were CD45RA+, sorted by FACS. The data stem from a study of regulatory dendritic cells for organ transplantation. The study, taken as a whole, reports: Naive T cells showed high diversity, memory cells less, memory CD8+ least. Of resting T cell subsets, memory CD8+ had the most alloreactive clonotypes. Memory CD8+ clonal expansion seemed more limited with regulatory than mature dendritic cells.

This TCR came from a human donor in good health. The J gene is TRBJ2-1, the V gene TRBV6-6; 9 nucleotides line up with TRBD1. The sequencing sample was made of naive CD8+ T cells from blood. Subset described: CD45RA+ naive T cells. CDR3: CASSYSAHGQGTSGFF. In nucleotides, the CDR3 is TGTGCCAGCAGTTACTCGGCCCATGGACAGGGGACATCTGGGTTCTTC.